These 9 T cell receptor beta chains were all obtained from the same sample, sequenced in a study of beta chain features in type 1 diabetes. Study outcomes and limitations: TCRB CDR3 length was moderately but significantly reduced in all four CD4+ subsets of Type 1 diabetes patients.

Their cognate antigens are unknown. The isolated RNA, all of it, was reverse transcribed, so expressed TCRB transcripts were what got sequenced. Profiled with immunoSEQ multiplex PCR; TCRdb holds only in-frame clones, not every one. The sample has a few hundred thousand clones, around an eighth seen once; the top ten hold roughly 0.016%. Sequencing was performed on naive CD4+ T cells from blood. These receptors all come from a young woman with type 1 diabetes.

The chain combines TRBV27 with TRBJ2-1; 13 bases are shared with TRBD2. Germline V lookup: CDR1 MNHEY, CDR2 SMNVEV (reference sequence). This CDR3 region has 14 residues. The J segment lost 3 bases and the V segment lost 8 bases, leaving 1 base of the junction unmatched. The CDR3 region has the DNA TGTGCCAGCGGGACTAGCGGGATCTACAATGAGCAGTTCTTC. Translation gives CASGTSGIYNEQFF.

This chain uses TRBV4-3 with TRBJ2-5; tentative D call: TRBD2 (5 bases). The CDR3 length is 16 residues. Trimming cost V 0 bases and J 2 bases, with 13 bases left between them. CDR1 is LGHNA and CDR2 is YSLEER in the germline V gene. CDR3 nucleotides: TGCGCCAGCAGCCAAGATGCGGGTACTCGTCAAGAGACCCAGTACTTC. It encodes CASSQDAGTRQETQYF.

The chain carries TRBV6-6 and TRBJ1-1, with D possibly TRBD1 on 6 matching bases. Germline CDR1 MNHNY, CDR2 SVGAGI (reference sequence). The CDR3 totals 14 residues. The V gene lost 4 bases and the J gene lost 7 bases, with 16 bases spanning the gap. The CDR3: CASSLDSLGGEAFF. CDR3 coding DNA: TGTGCCAGCAGTTTGGACAGTCTGGGCGGTGAAGCTTTCTTT.

The rearrangement uses TRBV14 and TRBJ1-2, with D unresolved. The germline V gene has CDR1 SGHDN and CDR2 FVKESK. Deletions cut 1 base from V and 4 bases from J, with 13 bases between. This CDR3 is 15 amino acids long. The CDR3, as DNA: TGTGCCAGCAGCCAAGTAGGAGGCCGCTCCTATGGCTACACCTTC. This translates into CASSQVGGRSYGYTF.

This clone came up a few times. This sequence joins TRBV4-3 and TRBJ2-1, with 9 bases identical to TRBD2. Germline V lookup: CDR1 LGHNA, CDR2 YSLEER. With 3 bases clipped from V and 3 bases from J, the junction kept 3 bases outside the gene matches. This CDR3 contains 15 residues. CDR3 sequence reads: CASSHRTSDYNEQFF. The CDR3 DNA reads as TGCGCCAGCAGCCATCGGACTAGCGACTACAATGAGCAGTTCTTC.

This clone was seen only a few times. The V gene is TRBV29-1, the J gene TRBJ1-2, with D tentatively TRBD1 (5 bases). This CDR3 has 16 amino acids. Germline CDR1 and CDR2: SQVTM and ANQGSEA. V lost 6 bases, J lost 5 bases, and 25 bases lay in between. The CDR3 nucleotides are TGCAGCGTGGCGGGGTTTACGCACTCCCAGGGTTATGGCTACACCTTC. Protein product: CSVAGFTHSQGYGYTF.

In this sample, this clone turned up a few times. The chain combines TRBV19 with TRBJ2-1; the match to TRBD2 covers 8 bases. J was trimmed by 8 bases and V by 6 bases; bases with no gene match: 6. This CDR3 has 13 residues. Germline V gene lookup returns CDR1 LNHDA and CDR2 SQIVND (reference sequence). CDR3 sequence: CASRETSVDEQFF. Written as DNA, the CDR3 is TGTGCCAGTAGGGAGACTAGCGTAGATGAGCAGTTCTTC.

This clone was counted only a few times. The rearrangement joins TRBV20-1 to TRBJ1-2; D is perhaps TRBD1 (5 bases). This CDR3 spans 10 amino acids. CDR1 DFQATT and CDR2 SNEGSKA come from the germline V gene (reference sequence). The DNA of the CDR3 is TGCAGGGAGGGGAACTATGGCTACACCTTC. Its translation: CREGNYGYTF.

Only a few counts were recorded for this clone. J is TRBJ1-4 and V is TRBV4-2; 7 bases map to TRBD1. Germline CDR1 reads LGHNA; CDR2 reads YNFKEQ. The junction had 10 bases not matched to a gene; V was cut back by 3 bases and J by 6 bases. This CDR3 comprises 16 residues. The CDR3 loop is CASSQAGLGTDEKLFF. In DNA form, the CDR3 reads TGTGCCAGCAGCCAGGCGGGGCTCGGGACAGATGAAAAACTGTTTTTT.